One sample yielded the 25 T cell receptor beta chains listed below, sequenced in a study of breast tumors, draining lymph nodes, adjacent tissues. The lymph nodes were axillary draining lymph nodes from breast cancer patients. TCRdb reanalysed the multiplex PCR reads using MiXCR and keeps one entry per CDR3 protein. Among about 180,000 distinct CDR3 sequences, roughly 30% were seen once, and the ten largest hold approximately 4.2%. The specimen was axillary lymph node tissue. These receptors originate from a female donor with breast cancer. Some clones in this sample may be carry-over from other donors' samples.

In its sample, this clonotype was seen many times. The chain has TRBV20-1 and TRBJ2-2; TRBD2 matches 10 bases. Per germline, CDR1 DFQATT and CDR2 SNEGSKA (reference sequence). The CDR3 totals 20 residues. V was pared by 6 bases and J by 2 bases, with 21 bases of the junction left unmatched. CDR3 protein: CSARAGLATREGGNTGELFF. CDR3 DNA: TGCAGTGCCCGAGCGGGACTAGCGACCCGGGAGGGAGGTAACACCGGGGAGCTGTTTTTT.

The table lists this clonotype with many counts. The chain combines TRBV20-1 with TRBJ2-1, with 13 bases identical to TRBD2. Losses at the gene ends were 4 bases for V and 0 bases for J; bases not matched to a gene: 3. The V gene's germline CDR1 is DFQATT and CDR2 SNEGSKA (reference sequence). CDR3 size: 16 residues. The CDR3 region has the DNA TGCAGTGCTACGACTAGCGGGAGGCCCTCCTACAATGAGCAGTTCTTC. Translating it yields CSATTSGRPSYNEQFF.

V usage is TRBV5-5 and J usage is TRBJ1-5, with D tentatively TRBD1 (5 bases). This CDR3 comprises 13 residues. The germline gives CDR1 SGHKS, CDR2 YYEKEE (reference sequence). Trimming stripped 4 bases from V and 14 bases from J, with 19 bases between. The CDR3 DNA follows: TGTGCCAGCAGCGGGGGACGGGAATCCTACGAGCATTTT. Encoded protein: CASSGGRESYEHF.

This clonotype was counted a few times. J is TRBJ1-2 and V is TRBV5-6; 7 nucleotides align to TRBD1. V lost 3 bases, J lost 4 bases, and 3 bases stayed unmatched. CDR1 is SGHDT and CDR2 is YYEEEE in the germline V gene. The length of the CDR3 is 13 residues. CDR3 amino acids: CASSYDRAYGYTF. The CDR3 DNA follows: TGTGCCAGCAGCTATGACAGGGCCTATGGCTACACCTTC.

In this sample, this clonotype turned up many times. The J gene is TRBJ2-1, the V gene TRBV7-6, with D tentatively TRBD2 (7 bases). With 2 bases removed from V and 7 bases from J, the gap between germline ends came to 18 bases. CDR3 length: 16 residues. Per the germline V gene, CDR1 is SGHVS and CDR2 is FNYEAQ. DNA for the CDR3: TGTGCCAGCAGCTTATCTGGGGGCGGGAGTGGTAATGAGCAGTTCTTC. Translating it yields CASSLSGGGSGNEQFF. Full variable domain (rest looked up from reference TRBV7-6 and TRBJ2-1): GAGVSQSPRYKVTKRGQDVALRCDPISGHVSLYWYRQALGQGPEFLTYFNYEAQQDKSGLPNDRFSAERPEGSISTLTIQRTEQRDSAMYRCASSLSGGGSGNEQFFGPGTRLTVL.

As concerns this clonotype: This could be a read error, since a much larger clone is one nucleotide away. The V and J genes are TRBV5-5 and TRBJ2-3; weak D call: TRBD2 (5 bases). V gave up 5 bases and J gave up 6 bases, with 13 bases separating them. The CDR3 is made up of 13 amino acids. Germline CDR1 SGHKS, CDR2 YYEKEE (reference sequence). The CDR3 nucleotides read TGTGCCAGCAGTTTTCACTCGGGGGATACGCAGTATTTT. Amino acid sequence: CASSFHSGDTQYF.

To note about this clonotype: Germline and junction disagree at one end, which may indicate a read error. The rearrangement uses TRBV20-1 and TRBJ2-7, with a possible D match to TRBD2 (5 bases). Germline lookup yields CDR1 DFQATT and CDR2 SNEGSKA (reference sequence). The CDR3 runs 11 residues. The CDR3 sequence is CSASPGYERYF. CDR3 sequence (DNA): TGTAGTGCTAGCCCGGGCTACGAGCGGTACTTC.

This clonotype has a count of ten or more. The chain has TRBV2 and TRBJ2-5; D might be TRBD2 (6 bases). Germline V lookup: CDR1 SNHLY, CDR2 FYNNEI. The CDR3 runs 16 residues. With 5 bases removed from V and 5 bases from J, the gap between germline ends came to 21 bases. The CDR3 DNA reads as TGTGCCAGCAGTCTCCAATTACCGACTAGTCGGGAGACCCAGTACTTC. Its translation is CASSLQLPTSRETQYF.

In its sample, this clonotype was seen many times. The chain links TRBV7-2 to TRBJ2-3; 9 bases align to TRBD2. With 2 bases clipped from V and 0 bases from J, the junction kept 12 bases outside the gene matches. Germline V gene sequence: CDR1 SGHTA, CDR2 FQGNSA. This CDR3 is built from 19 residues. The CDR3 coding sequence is TGTGCCAGCAGCTTACGGGTTCCGACTAGCGGAGTCAGCACAGATACGCAGTATTTT. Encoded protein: CASSLRVPTSGVSTDTQYF.

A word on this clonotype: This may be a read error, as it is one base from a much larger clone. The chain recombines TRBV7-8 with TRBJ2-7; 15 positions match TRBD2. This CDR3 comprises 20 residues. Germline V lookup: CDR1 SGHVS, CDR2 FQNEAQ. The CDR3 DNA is TGCGCCAGCAGCCGATTCTCCTGGACTAGCGGGAGGGCGGTTTCCTACGAGCAGTACTTC. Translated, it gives CASSRFSWTSGRAVSYEQYF.

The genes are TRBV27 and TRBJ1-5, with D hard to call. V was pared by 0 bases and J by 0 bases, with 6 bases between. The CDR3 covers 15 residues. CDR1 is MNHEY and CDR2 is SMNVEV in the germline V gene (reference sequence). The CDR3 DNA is TGTGCCAGCAGTTTATCCACCGCTAGCAATCAGCCCCAGCATTTT. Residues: CASSLSTASNQPQHF.

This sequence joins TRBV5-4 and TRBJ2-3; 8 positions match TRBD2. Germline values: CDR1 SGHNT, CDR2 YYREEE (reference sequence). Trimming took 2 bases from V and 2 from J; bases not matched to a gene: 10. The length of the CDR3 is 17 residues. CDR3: CASSFGGVAGNTDTQYF. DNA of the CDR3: TGTGCCAGCAGCTTCGGAGGGGTAGCGGGGAACACAGATACGCAGTATTTT.

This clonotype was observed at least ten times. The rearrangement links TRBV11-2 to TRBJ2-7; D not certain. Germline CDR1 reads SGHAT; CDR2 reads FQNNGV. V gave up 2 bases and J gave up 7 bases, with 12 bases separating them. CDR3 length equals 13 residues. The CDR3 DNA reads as TGTGCCAGCAGCTTAACGGCCGAGCAGGAGCAGTACTTC. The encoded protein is CASSLTAEQEQYF.

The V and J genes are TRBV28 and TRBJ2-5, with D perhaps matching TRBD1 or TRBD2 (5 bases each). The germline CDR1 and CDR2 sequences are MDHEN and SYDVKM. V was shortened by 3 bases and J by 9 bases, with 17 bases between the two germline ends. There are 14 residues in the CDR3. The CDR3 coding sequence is TGTGCCAGCAGTTTTGTCCGGGACGCCGAGGCCCAGTACTTC. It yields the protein CASSFVRDAEAQYF.

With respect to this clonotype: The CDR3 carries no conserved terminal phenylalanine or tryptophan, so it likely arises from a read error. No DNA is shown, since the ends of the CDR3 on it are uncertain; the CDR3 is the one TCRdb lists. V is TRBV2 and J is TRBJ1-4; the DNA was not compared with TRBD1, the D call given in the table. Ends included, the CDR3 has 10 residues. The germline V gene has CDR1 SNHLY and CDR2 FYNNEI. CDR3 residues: CASRRGQGFY.

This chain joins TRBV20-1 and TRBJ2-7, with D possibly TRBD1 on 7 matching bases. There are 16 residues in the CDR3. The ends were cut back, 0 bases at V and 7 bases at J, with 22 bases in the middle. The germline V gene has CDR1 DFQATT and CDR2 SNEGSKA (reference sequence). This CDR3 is CSARDSQGGTLEEQYF. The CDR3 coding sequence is TGCAGTGCTAGAGATAGTCAGGGGGGCACCCTCGAGGAGCAGTACTTC.

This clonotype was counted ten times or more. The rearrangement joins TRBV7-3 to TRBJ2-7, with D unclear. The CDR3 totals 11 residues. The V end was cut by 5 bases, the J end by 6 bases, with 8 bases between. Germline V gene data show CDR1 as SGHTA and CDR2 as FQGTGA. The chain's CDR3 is CASSPSVEQYF. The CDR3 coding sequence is TGTGCCAGCAGCCCCTCGGTCGAGCAGTACTTC.

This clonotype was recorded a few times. CDR3 residues: CASSHRTGGGDTQYF. CDR3 nucleotides: TGTGCCAGCAGTCACCGGACAGGCGGCGGTGATACGCAGTATTTT. The rearrangement uses TRBV6-6 and TRBJ2-3, with 7 bases aligning to TRBD1. With V trimmed by 5 bases and J by 6 bases, 11 bases remained unmatched. The CDR3 loop spans 15 amino acids. Germline V CDR1 and CDR2: MNHNY, SVGAGI (reference sequence).

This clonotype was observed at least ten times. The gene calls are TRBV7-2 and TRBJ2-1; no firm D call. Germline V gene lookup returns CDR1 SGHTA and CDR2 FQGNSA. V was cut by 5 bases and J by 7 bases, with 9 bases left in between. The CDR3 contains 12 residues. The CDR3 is CASSLSRNEQFF. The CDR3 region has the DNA TGTGCCAGCAGCCTCTCGCGAAATGAGCAGTTCTTC.

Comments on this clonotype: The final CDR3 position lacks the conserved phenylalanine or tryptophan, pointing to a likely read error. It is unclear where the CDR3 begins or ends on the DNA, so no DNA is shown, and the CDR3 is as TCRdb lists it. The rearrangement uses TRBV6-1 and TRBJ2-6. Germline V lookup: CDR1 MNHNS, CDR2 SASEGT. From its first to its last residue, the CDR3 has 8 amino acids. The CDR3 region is CASSEPWT.

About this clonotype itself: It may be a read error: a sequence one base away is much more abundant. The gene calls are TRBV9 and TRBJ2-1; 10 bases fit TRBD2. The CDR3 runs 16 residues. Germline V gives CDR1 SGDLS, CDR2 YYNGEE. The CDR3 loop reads CASSVTLAGWNNAQFF. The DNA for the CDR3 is TGTGCCAGCAGCGTCACACTAGCGGGGTGGAACAATGCGCAGTTCTTC.

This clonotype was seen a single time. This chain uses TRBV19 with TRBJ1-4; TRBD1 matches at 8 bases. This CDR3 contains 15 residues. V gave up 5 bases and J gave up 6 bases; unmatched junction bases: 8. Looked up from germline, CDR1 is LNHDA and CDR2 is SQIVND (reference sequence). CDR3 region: CASSVGQGLDEKLFF. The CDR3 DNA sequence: TGTGCCAGTAGTGTTGGACAGGGACTCGATGAAAAACTGTTTTTT.

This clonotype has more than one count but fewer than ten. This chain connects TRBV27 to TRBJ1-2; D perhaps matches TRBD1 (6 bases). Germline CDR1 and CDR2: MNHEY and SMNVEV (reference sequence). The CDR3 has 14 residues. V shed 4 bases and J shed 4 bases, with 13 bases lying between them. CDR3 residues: CASSYRGQGYGYTF. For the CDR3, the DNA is TGTGCCAGCAGTTACCGGGGGCAGGGCTATGGCTACACCTTC.

This chain's CDR3 is CASSLGPDGYEQFF. The CDR3 DNA is TGTGCCAGCAGCCTGGGTCCCGATGGGTATGAGCAGTTCTTC. This rearrangement joins TRBV3-1 to TRBJ2-1, with no clear D. Trimming removed 4 bases from V and 8 bases from J, with 15 bases in between. The CDR3 has 14 amino acids. CDR1 is LGHDT, CDR2 YNNKEL, per germline (reference sequence).

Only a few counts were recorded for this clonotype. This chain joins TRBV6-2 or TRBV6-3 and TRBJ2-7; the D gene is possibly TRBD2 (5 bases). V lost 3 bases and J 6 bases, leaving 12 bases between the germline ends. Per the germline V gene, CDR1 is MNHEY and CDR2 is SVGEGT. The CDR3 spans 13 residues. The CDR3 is CASSYGRNREQYF. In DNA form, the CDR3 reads TGTGCCAGCAGTTATGGGAGAAATCGCGAGCAGTACTTC.